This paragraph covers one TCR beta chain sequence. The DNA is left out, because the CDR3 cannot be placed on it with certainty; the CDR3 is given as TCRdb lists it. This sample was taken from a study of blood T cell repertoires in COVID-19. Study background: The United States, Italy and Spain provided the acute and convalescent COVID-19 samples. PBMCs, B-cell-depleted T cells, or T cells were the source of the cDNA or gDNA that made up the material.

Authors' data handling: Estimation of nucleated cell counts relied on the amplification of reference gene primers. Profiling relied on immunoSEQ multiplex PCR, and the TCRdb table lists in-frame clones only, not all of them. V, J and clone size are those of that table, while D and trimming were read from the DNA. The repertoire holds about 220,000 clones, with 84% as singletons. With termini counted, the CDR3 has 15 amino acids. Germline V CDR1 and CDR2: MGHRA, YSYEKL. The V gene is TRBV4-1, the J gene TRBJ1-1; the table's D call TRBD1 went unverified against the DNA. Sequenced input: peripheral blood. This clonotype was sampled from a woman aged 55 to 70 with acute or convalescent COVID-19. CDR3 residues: CASSQEGVGQGITFF.